The entry that follows covers one T cell receptor beta chain sequence. The CDR3 sequence is 16 residues long. CDR1 is SGHKS and CDR2 is YYEKEE in the germline V gene (reference sequence). Unmatched junction bases numbered 9, after V lost 4 bases and J lost 7 bases. The sample comes from a study of blood T cell repertoires in COVID-19. Study overall: PBMCs, B-cell-depleted T cells, or T cells provided the cDNA or gDNA that made up the material.

Profiling relied on immunoSEQ multiplex PCR, and the TCRdb table lists in-frame clones only, not all of them. The data contain 450,000 to 500,000 clones, 70% to 90% of them singletons. This clonotype was sampled from a human donor in a cohort sampled during active COVID-19. Sequencing was performed on peripheral blood. The chain combines TRBV5-5 with TRBJ1-6; TRBD1 agrees at 9 bases. The CDR3 bases are TGTGCCAGCAGCAAGCTACAGGGGGCTACGAATTCACCCCTCCACTTT. Its protein is CASSKLQGATNSPLHF.